This T cell receptor beta chain appears in the sequencing data of a study of shared clonotypes between healthy human individuals. TCRdb's copy holds only in-frame clones and misses some; the assay was immunoSEQ multiplex PCR. The sample carries some 2,100,000 clones, 90% to 97% recorded once. The CDR3 loop spans 17 amino acids. Germline V lookup: CDR1 SGHVS, CDR2 FQNEAQ. The V gene end was trimmed by 1 base and the J gene end by 4 bases; junction bases not matched to a gene: 11. The source is a man aged 18 to 30 in good health. Material for sequencing was naive CD4+ T cells sorted from blood. The subset here: CD45RA+ positively selected. The chain combines TRBV7-8 with TRBJ2-7; 9 nucleotides align to TRBD1. CDR3 DNA: TGTGCCAGCAGCTTAGATAATCTAGGACAGGGGAAGTACGAGCAGTACTTC. Amino acid sequence: CASSLDNLGQGKYEQYF. The full variable domain, in which reference TRBV7-8 and TRBJ2-7 provide the parts outside the CDR3, is GAGVSQSPRYKVAKRGQDVALRCDPISGHVSLFWYQQALGQGPEFLTYFQNEAQLDKSGLPSDRFFAERPEGSVSTLKIQRTQQEDSAVYLCASSLDNLGQGKYEQYFGPGTRLTVT.